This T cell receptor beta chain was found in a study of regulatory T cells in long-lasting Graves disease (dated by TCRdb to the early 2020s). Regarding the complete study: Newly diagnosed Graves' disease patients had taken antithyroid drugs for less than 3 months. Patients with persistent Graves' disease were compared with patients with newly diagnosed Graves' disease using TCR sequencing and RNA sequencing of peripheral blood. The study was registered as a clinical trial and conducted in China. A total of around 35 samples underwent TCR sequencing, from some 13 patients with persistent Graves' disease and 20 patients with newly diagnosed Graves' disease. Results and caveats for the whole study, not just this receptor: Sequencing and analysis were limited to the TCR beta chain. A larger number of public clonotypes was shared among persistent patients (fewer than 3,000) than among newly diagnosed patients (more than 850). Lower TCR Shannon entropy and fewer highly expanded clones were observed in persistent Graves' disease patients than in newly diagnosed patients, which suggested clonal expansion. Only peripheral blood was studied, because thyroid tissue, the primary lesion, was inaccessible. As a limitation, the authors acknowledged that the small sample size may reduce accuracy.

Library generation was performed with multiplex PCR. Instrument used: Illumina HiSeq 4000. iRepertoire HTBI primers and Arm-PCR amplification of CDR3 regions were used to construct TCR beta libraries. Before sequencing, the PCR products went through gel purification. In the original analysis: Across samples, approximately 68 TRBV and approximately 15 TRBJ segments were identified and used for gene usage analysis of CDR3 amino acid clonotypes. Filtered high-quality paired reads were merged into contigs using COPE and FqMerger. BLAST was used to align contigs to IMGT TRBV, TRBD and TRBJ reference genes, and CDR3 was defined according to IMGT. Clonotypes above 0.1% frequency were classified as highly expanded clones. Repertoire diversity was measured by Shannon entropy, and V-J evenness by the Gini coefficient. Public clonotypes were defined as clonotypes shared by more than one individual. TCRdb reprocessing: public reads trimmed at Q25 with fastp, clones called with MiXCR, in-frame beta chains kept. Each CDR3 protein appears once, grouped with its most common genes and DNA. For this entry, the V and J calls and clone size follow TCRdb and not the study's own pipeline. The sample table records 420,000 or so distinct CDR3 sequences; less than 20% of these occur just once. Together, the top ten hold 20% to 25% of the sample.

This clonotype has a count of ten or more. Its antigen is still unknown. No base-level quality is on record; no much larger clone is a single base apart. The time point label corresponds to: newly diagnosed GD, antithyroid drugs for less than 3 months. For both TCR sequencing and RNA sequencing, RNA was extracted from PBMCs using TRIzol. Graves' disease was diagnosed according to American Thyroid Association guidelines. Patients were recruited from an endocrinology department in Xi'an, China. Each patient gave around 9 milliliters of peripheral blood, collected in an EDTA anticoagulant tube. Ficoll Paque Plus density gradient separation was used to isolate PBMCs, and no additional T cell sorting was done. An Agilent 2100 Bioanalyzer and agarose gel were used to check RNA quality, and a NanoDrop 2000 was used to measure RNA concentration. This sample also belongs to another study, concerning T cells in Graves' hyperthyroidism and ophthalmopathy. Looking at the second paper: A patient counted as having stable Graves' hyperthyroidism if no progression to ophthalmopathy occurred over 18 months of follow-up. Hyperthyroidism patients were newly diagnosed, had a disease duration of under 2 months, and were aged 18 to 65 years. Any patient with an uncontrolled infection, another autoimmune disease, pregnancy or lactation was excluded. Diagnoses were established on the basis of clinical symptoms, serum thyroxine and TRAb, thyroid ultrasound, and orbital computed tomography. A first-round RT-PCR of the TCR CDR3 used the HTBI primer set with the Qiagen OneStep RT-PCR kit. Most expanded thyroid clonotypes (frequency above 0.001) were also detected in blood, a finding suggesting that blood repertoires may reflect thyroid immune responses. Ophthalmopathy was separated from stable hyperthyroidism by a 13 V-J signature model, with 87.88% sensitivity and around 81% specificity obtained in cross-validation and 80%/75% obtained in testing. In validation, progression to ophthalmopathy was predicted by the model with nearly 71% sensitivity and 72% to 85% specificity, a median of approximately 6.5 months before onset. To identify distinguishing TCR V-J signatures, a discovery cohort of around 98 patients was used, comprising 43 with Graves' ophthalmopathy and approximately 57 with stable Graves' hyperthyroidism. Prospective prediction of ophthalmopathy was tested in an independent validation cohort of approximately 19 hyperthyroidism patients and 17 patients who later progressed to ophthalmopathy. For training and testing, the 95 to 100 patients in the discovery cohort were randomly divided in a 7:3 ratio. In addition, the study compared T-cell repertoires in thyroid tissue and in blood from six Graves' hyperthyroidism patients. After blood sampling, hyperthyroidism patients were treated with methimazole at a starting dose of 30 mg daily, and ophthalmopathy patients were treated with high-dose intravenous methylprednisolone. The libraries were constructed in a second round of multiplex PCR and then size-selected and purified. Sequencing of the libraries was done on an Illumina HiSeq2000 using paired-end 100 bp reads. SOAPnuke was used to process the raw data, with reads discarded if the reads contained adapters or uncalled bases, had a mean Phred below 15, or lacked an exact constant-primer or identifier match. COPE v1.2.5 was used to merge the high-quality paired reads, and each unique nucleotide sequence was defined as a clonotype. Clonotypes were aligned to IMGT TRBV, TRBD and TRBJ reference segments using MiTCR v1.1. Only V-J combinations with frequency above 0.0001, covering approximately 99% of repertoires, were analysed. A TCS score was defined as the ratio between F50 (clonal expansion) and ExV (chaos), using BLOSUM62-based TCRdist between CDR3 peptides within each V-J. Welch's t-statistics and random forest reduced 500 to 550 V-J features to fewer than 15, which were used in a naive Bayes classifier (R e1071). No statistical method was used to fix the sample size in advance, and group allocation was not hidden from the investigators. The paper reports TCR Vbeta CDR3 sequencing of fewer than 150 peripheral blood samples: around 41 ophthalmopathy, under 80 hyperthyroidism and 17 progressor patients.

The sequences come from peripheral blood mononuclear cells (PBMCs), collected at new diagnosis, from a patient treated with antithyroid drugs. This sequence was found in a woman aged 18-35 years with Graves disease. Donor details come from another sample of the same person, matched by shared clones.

The CDR3: CASKQGSTGTEAFF. The DNA sequence reads TGTGCCAGCAAACAGGGATCGACGGGCACTGAAGCTTTCTTT. The chain employs TRBV28 and TRBJ1-1; TRBD1 might be the D gene, on 6 matching bases. The CDR3, from cysteine to phenylalanine, totals 14 residues. CDR3 DNA is the only sequence kept; it has 42 bases, read in frame from the first base. Via the germline V gene, CDR1 is MDHEN and CDR2 SYDVKM. Trimming removed 7 bases from V and 4 bases from J, leaving 16 bases between the germline ends.